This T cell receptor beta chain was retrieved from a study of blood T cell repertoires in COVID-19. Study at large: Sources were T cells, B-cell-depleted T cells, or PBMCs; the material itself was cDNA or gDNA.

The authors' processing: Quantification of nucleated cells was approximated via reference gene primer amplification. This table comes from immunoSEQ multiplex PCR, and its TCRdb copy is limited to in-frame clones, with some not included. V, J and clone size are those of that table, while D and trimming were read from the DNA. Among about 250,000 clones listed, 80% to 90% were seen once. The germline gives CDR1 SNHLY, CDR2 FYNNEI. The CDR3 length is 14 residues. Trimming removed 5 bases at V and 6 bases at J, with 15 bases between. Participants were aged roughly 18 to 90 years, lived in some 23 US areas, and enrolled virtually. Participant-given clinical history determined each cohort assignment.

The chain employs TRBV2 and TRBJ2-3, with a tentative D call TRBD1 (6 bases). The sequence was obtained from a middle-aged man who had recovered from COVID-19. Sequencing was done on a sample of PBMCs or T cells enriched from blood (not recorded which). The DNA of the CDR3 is TGTGCCAGCAGTCGGAACTACAGGGTTGATACGCAGTATTTT. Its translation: CASSRNYRVDTQYF.